Following are 17 T cell receptor beta chains from one sample sequenced in a study of blood T cell repertoires in COVID-19. TCRdb's copy holds only in-frame clones and misses some; the assay was immunoSEQ multiplex PCR. The data contain roughly 250,000 clones, about 88% of them singletons. Material: PBMCs or T cells enriched from blood (not recorded which). The receptor set was obtained from a woman in her 50s who had recovered from COVID-19.

The chain couples TRBV15 to TRBJ1-3, with 9 bases identical to TRBD1. Germline lookup yields CDR1 LNHNV and CDR2 YYDKDF (reference sequence). The length of the CDR3 is 20 residues. V trimming: 0 bases; J trimming: 2 bases; junction bases outside the gene matches: 14. CDR3 in amino acids: CATSRENLIAGQGAGNTIYF. The CDR3 nucleotides are TGTGCCACCAGCAGAGAAAATCTGATAGCGGGACAGGGCGCTGGAAACACCATATATTTT.

The chain carries TRBV9 and TRBJ2-2; 7 bases are a match to TRBD2. CDR3 length: 14 amino acids. V dropped 0 bases and J dropped 7; count of bases not matched to a gene: 3. The germline gives CDR1 SGDLS, CDR2 YYNGEE. The CDR3 loop is CASSVGLAGGELFF. The DNA for the CDR3 is TGTGCCAGCAGCGTAGGACTAGCTGGCGGGGAGCTGTTTTTT.

V gene TRBV28 combines with J gene TRBJ2-7; maybe TRBD1 (6 bases). Trimming stripped 5 bases from V and 1 base from J, with 21 bases between. This CDR3 has 17 amino acids. In germline, CDR1 is MDHEN, CDR2 SYDVKM. CDR3 DNA sequence: TGTGCCAGCAGTCCGGGTTGGTTGACGAGGGGGTCCTACGAGCAGTACTTC. Encoded protein: CASSPGWLTRGSYEQYF.

V gene TRBV27 combines with J gene TRBJ1-1; TRBD1 agrees at 9 bases. The CDR3 covers 14 residues. V trimming: 5 bases; J trimming: 2 bases; junction bases outside the gene matches: 3. CDR1 and CDR2 from the germline V gene are MNHEY and SMNVEV (reference sequence). The CDR3 protein is CASSPDRGNTEAFF. CDR3 bases: TGTGCCAGCAGTCCGGACAGGGGAAACACTGAAGCTTTCTTT.

The chain couples TRBV5-4 to TRBJ2-5; TRBD1 matches 8 bases. From germline, CDR1 is SGHNT and CDR2 YYREEE (reference sequence). V dropped 0 bases and J dropped 5; count of bases not matched to a gene: 6. The CDR3 is 15 residues long. The CDR3 coding sequence is TGTGCCAGCAGCTTGGGCAGGGGGCTGGGGGAGACCCAGTACTTC. Its protein is CASSLGRGLGETQYF.

The rearrangement links TRBV5-4 to TRBJ2-1; 9 bases agree with TRBD2. The CDR3 runs to 14 residues. The J segment lost 9 bases and the V segment lost 1 base, leaving 5 bases of the junction unmatched. Germline V gene lookup returns CDR1 SGHNT and CDR2 YYREEE (reference sequence). CDR3 coding DNA: TGTGCCAGCAGCTTGATCCTAGCGGGGAGTGAGCAGTTCTTC. Protein: CASSLILAGSEQFF.

This clone was counted only a few times. CDR3 DNA sequence: TGTGCCAGTAGTATCGGACGGGATAGGCGCGAGCAGTACTTC. Translated: CASSIGRDRREQYF. The chain carries TRBV19 and TRBJ2-7, with D perhaps TRBD2 (5 bases). Per germline, CDR1 LNHDA and CDR2 SQIVND (reference sequence). This CDR3 is built from 14 residues. The V end was cut by 3 bases, the J end by 6 bases, with 15 bases between.

This clone was seen just once. The chain links TRBV12-5 to TRBJ2-7, with D tentatively TRBD1 (5 bases). Trimming stripped 3 bases from V and 6 bases from J, with 18 bases between. CDR3 size: 15 residues. Germline CDR1 and CDR2: LGHNT and FRNRAP. DNA of the CDR3: TGTGCTAGTGGTTTCGCCGGACAATTGTCGCCCGAGCAGTACTTC. Encoded protein: CASGFAGQLSPEQYF.

This chain joins TRBV11-2 and TRBJ2-1; D perhaps matches TRBD2 (5 bases). Looked up from germline, CDR1 is SGHAT and CDR2 is FQNNGV. V lost 1 base and J lost 3, with 10 bases in between. The CDR3 runs 15 residues. The CDR3 region is CASSLGLGSYNEQFF. The DNA of the CDR3 is TGTGCCAGCAGCTTAGGCCTGGGGAGCTACAATGAGCAGTTCTTC.

This clone was seen a single time. The J gene is TRBJ2-3, the V gene TRBV11-2; D might be TRBD1 (6 bases). The ends were cut back, 6 bases at V and 12 bases at J, with 28 bases in the middle. CDR1 is SGHAT and CDR2 is FQNNGV in the germline V gene. The CDR3 spans 16 residues. The CDR3 loop reads CASREGGGPSVVGQYF. In DNA, the CDR3 is TGTGCCAGCAGGGAAGGTGGGGGCCCCTCCGTGGTTGGACAGTATTTT.

As DNA, the CDR3 is TGTGCCAGCAGCCCACGGACTAGCGGGAGTCTAAATACGCAGTATTTT. The encoded protein is CASSPRTSGSLNTQYF. J is TRBJ2-3 and V is TRBV5-4; 13 nucleotides match TRBD2. This CDR3 is 16 amino acids long. V lost 4 bases, J lost 7 bases, and 9 bases stayed unmatched. CDR1 SGHNT and CDR2 YYREEE come from the germline V gene (reference sequence).

Concerning this clone: One end of the junction varies from germline; a read error may be responsible. V usage is TRBV5-6 and J usage is TRBJ2-7; D gene uncertain. This CDR3 comprises 14 residues. CDR1 and CDR2 from the germline V gene are SGHDT and YYEEEE. The CDR3 region is CASSLRLPTSLPDF. The CDR3 nucleotides read TGTGCCAGCAGCTTACGACTTCCAACCTCCCTTCCGGACTTC.

The chain links TRBV2 to TRBJ1-3; D not certain. CDR1 is SNHLY, CDR2 FYNNEI, per germline. Trimming removed 6 bases from V and 0 bases from J, with 12 bases in between. This CDR3 has 15 amino acids. CDR3: CASRPSRGSGNTIYF. CDR3 coding DNA: TGTGCCAGCAGGCCGTCCCGAGGCTCTGGAAACACCATATATTTT.

This clone was seen more than once but under ten times. V is TRBV19 and J is TRBJ2-1; D might be TRBD1 (6 bases). Germline lookup yields CDR1 LNHDA and CDR2 SQIVND (reference sequence). CDR3 length: 15 residues. Deletions cut 2 bases from V and 10 bases from J, with 18 bases between. The CDR3 DNA reads as TGTGCCAGTAGTATATCAGCGGCGAATGGGGGCGAGCAGTTCTTC. It encodes CASSISAANGGEQFF.

The gene calls are TRBV9 and TRBJ2-5; 8 bases match TRBD2. Germline-derived CDR1 and CDR2 are SGDLS and YYNGEE. J gave up 2 bases and V 4 bases, and 13 bases lay outside the gene matches. The CDR3 length is 17 residues. The CDR3 loop reads CASSPLGVAGPQETQYF. DNA for the CDR3: TGTGCCAGCAGCCCCCTTGGGGTAGCGGGACCTCAAGAGACCCAGTACTTC.

The rearrangement links TRBV11-2 to TRBJ1-4; weak D call: TRBD1 (6 bases). Per germline, CDR1 SGHAT and CDR2 FQNNGV. V was trimmed by 5 bases and J by 0 bases, leaving 13 bases between them. The CDR3 runs 16 residues. The CDR3 loop is CASSTGQITTNEKLFF. The CDR3 DNA follows: TGTGCCAGCAGCACCGGACAGATAACAACTAATGAAAAACTGTTTTTT.

The rearrangement uses TRBV10-3 and TRBJ2-5, with D maybe TRBD1 (6 bases). The CDR3 spans 15 residues. The V end lost 6 bases, the J end lost 1 base, and 15 bases lay between the germline ends. CDR1 ENHRY and CDR2 SYGVKD come from the germline V gene. CDR3 region: CAIRDADRIQETQYF. The DNA for the CDR3 is TGTGCCATCAGAGACGCAGACAGGATCCAAGAGACCCAGTACTTC.